This T cell receptor beta chain was identified in a study of cytomegalovirus exposure and HLA in healthy donors. CDR1 and CDR2 (germline): SGHAT, FQNNGV. There are 17 residues in the CDR3. V lost 1 base and J lost 4, with 17 bases in between. The PCR used 60 Vbeta and 13 Jbeta primers. In the original analysis: Counted up in a later analysis, unique TCR beta chains came to 65 million to 80 million, with some 9.9 million shared. Libraries were prepared by immunoSEQ multiplex PCR; TCRdb keeps only in-frame clonotypes and omits some of them. V, J and clone size are those of that table, while D and trimming were read from the DNA. The table for this sample gives 55,000 to 75,000 clones. Study-level findings and limits: Per a later analysis, 16,951 TCR beta sequences showed association with HLA alleles at 0.05 false discovery rate. High specificity and sensitivity for cytomegalovirus status were reported for the classifier.

Comments on this clone: Antigen: not known.

The receptor was isolated from a male donor in good health and CMV-seronegative. Input material: PBMCs. The rearrangement uses TRBV11-2 and TRBJ2-1; no firm D call. CDR3 residues: CASSLAPSSAPYNEQFF. DNA of the CDR3: TGTGCCAGCAGCTTAGCCCCCTCGAGCGCACCTTACAATGAGCAGTTCTTC.